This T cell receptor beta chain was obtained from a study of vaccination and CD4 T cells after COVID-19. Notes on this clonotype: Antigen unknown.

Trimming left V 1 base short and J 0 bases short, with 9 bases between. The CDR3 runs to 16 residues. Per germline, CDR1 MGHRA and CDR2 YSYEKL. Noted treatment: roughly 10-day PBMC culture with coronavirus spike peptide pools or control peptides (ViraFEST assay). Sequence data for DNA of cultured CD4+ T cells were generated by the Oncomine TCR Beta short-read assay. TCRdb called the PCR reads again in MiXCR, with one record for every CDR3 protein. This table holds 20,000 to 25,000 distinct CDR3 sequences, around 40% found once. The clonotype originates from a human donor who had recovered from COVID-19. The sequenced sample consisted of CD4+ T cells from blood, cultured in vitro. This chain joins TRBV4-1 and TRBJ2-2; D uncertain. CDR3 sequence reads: CASSQVGFANTGELFF. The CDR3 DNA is TGCGCCAGCAGCCAAGTCGGATTCGCGAACACCGGGGAGCTGTTTTTT.